Sample share makes the clone carrying this TCR beta chain medium-sized. Its target is unknown. These data belong to a study of circulating CD8 cells and anti-PD-1 response in melanoma. The QIAseq Immune Repertoire TCR panel built the libraries from approximately 15 ng of total RNA. TCRdb redid the calling of the reads with MiXCR, one entry per CDR3 protein. The data hold about 250 distinct CDR3 sequences, with about 5.5% observed a single time. The V end was cut by 0 bases, the J end by 1 base, with 15 bases between. This CDR3 comprises 18 residues. Germline V lookup: CDR1 LNHDA, CDR2 SQIVND (reference sequence). Live CD3+CD8+TCRalphabeta+ cells were sorted into four subsets by PD-1 and/or TIGIT. General study results and limits: Expanded sorted subsets were checked for tumor reactivity using peptides. A small cohort with few responders supplied the baseline and M1 comparisons. Diversity ranked highest in DNEG and lowest in TIGIT subsets.

V is TRBV19 and J is TRBJ2-2; D uncertain. The sequence was collected from a human donor with melanoma. Sample: CD8+ T cells from PBMCs, taken at baseline or after one month of anti-PD-1 therapy (not recorded which). The CDR3 region is CASSIDWPYMGNTGELFF. CDR3 nucleotide sequence: TGTGCCAGTAGTATAGATTGGCCTTACATGGGGAACACCGGGGAGCTGTTTTTT. The full variable domain, rest sourced from reference TRBV19 and TRBJ2-2, is DGGITQSPKYLFRKEGQNVTLSCEQNLNHDAMYWYRQDPGQGLRLIYYSQIVNDFQKGDIAEGYSVSREKKESFPLTVTSAQKNPTAFYLCASSIDWPYMGNTGELFFGEGSRLTVL.